These 4 T cell receptor beta chains were all obtained from the same sample, sequenced in a study of molecular identifiers for immune sequencing clone quantification. TCRdb called the PCR reads again in MiXCR, with one record for every CDR3 protein. This sample has some 93,000 distinct CDR3 sequences; about 21% occur once, and the top ten carry 0.8% to 1.2%. Sequencing was performed on naive CD8+ T cells from blood, with Jurkat cell RNA spiked in. The subset: FACS-sorted CD8+CD4-CCR7+CD45RA+ naive T cells. These receptors all stem from a human donor in good health. Some libraries in this study had Jurkat cell RNA spiked in.

This clonotype was recorded at least ten times. The CDR3 protein is CASSQVQASYEQYF. For the CDR3, the DNA is TGCGCCAGCAGCCAGGTACAGGCATCCTACGAGCAGTACTTC. The chain uses TRBV4-1 and TRBJ2-7; D is perhaps TRBD1 (5 bases). Trimming took off 3 bases at V and 1 base at J, with 10 bases between the two ends. The germline CDR1 and CDR2 sequences are MGHRA and YSYEKL. The CDR3 runs 14 residues.

The rearrangement links TRBV13 to TRBJ2-7, with D unresolved. The germline CDR1 and CDR2 sequences are PRHDT and FYEKMQ (reference sequence). The CDR3 length is 14 residues. The V end was cut by 4 bases, the J end by 3 bases, with 13 bases between. The CDR3 is CASSSPTYNYEQYF. The DNA for the CDR3 is TGTGCCAGCAGCTCACCCACATATAACTACGAGCAGTACTTC.

The rearrangement joins TRBV6-2 or TRBV6-3 to TRBJ2-2, with no clear D. The CDR3 has 14 amino acids. The V end lost 7 bases, the J end lost 2 bases, and 11 bases lay between the germline ends. In germline, CDR1 is MNHEY, CDR2 SVGEGT. The CDR3 DNA is TGTGCCAGCACCCCGTTTCTAAACACCGGGGAGCTGTTTTTT. It translates to CASTPFLNTGELFF.

This clonotype was counted at least ten times. J is TRBJ1-1 and V is TRBV5-6; D is possibly TRBD1 (5 bases). The germline V and J ends were trimmed by 0 bases and 1 base, with 10 bases remaining between them. The CDR3 contains 15 residues. Germline-derived CDR1 and CDR2 are SGHDT and YYEEEE. This chain's CDR3 is CASSLVRGRNTEAFF. CDR3 coding DNA: TGTGCCAGCAGCTTGGTTAGGGGACGGAACACTGAAGCTTTCTTT. Using reference TRBV5-6 and TRBJ1-1 for the parts outside the CDR3, the full variable domain is DAGVTQSPTHLIKTRGQQVTLRCSPKSGHDTVSWYQQALGQGPQFIFQYYEEEERQRGNFPDRFSGHQFPNYSSELNVNALLLGDSALYLCASSLVRGRNTEAFFGQGTRLTVV.